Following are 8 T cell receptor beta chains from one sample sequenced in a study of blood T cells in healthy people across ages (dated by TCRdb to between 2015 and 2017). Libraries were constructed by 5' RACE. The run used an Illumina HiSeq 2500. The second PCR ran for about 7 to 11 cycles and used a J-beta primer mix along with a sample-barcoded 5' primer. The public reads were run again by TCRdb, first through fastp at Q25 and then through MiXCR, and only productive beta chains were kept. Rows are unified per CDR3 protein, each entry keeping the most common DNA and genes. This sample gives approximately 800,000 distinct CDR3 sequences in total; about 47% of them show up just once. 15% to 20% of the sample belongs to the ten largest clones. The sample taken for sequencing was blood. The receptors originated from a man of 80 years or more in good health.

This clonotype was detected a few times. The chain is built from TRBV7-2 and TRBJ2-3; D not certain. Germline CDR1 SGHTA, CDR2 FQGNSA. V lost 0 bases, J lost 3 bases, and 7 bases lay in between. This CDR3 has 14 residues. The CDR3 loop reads CASSLAWQTDTQYF. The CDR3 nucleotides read TGTGCCAGCAGCTTAGCGTGGCAGACAGATACGCAGTATTTT.

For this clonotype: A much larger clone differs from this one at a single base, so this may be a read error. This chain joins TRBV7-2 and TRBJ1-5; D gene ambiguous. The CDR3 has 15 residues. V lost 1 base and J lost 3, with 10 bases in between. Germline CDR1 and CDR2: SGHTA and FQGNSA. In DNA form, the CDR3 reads TGTGCCAGCAGCTTAGAGGCGGGAGACAATCAGCCCCAGCATTTT. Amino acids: CASSLEAGDNQPQHF.

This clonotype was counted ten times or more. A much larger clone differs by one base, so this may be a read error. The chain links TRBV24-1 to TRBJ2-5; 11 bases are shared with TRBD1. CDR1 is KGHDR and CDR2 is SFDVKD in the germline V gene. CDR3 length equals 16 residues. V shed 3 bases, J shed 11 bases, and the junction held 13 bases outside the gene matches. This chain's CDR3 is CATSDEPGQGDNEQYF. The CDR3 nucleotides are TGTGCCACCAGTGATGAACCGGGACAGGGGGATAATGAGCAGTACTTC.

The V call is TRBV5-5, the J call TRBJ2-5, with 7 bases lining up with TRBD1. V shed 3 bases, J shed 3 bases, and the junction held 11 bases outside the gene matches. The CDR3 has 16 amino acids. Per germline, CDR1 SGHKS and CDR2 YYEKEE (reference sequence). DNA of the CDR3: TGTGCCAGCAGCTCCCAAGGACAGGTGGGGAAAGAGACCCAGTACTTC. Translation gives CASSSQGQVGKETQYF.

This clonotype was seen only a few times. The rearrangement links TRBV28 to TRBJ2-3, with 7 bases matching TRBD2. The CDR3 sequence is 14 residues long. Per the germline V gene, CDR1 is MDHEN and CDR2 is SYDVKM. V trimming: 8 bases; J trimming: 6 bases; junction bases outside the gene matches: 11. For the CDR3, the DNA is TGTGCCAGCGTTGGTAGCGGGTCCCCGGATACGCAGTATTTT. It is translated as CASVGSGSPDTQYF.

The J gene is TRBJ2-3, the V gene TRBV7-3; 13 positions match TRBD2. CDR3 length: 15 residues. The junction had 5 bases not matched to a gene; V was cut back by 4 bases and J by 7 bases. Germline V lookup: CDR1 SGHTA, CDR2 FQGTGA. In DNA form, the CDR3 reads TGTGCCAGCAGCTCCGGGACTAGCGGGGATTATACGCAGTATTTT. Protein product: CASSSGTSGDYTQYF.

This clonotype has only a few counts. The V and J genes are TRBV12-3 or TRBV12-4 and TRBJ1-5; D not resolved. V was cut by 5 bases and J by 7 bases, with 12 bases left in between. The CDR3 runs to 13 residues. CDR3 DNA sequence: TGTGCCAGCAGTGTAGAGGGAGGACAGCCCCAGCATTTT. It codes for CASSVEGGQPQHF.

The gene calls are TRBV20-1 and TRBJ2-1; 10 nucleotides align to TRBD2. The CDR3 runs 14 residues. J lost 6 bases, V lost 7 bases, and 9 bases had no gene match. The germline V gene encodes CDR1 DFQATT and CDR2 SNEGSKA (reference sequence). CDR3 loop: CSETTSGTLNEQFF. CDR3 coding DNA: TGCAGTGAAACCACTAGCGGGACTCTCAATGAGCAGTTCTTC.